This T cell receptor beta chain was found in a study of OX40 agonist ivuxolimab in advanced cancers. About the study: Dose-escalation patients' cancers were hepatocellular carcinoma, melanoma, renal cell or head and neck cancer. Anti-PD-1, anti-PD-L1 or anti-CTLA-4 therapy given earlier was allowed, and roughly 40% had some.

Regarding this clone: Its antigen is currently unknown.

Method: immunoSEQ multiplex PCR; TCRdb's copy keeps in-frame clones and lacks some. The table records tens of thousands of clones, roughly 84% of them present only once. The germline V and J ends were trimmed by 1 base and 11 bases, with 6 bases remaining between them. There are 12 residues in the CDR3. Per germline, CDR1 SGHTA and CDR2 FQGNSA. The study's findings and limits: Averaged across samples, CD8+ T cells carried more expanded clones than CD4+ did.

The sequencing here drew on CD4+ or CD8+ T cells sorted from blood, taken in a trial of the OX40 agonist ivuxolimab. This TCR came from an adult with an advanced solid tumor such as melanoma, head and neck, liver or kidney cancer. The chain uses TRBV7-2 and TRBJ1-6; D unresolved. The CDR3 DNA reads TGTGCCAGCAGCTTAGTTGGTGCACCCCTCCACTTT. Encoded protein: CASSLVGAPLHF.